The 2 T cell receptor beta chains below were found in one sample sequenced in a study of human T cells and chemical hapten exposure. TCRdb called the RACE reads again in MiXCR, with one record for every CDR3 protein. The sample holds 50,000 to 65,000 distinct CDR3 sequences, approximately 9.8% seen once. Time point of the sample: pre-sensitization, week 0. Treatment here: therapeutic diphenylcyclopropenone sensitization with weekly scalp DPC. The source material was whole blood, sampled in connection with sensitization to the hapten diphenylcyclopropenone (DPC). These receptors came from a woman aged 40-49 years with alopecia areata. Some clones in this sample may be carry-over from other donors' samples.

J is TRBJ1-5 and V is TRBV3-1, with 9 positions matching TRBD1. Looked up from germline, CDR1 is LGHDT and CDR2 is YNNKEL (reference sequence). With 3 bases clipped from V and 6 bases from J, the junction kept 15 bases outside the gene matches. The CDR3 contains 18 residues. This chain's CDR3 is CASSQTPLVGTGSQPQHF. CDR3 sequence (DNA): TGTGCCAGCAGCCAGACTCCACTCGTAGGGACAGGGTCTCAGCCCCAGCATTTT.

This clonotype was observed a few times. The CDR3 nucleotides read TGCAGCTTCTGGGTTGCGGTTTTAGATACGCAGTATTTT. Its protein product is CSFWVAVLDTQYF. The chain joins TRBV29-1 to TRBJ2-3; D is unclear. Deletions cut 8 bases from V and 5 bases from J, with 17 bases between. The CDR3 is 13 amino acids. Germline V gene sequence: CDR1 SQVTM, CDR2 ANQGSEA.